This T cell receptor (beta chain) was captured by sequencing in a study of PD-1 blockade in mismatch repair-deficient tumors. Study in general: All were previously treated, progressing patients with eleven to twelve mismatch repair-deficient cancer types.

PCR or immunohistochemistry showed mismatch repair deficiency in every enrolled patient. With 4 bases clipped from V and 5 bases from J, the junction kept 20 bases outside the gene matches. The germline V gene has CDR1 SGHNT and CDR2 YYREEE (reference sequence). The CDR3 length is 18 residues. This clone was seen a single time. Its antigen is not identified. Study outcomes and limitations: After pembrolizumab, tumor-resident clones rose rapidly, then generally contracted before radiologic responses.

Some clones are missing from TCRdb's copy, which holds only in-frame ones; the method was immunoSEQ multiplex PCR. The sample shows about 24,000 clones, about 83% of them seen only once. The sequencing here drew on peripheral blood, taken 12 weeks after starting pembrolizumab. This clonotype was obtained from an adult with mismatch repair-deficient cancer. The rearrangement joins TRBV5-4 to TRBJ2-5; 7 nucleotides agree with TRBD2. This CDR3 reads CASSGNTAGALPAETQYF. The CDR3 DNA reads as TGTGCCAGCAGCGGGAATACGGCGGGAGCTCTCCCAGCGGAGACCCAGTACTTC.